This entry lists 9 T cell receptor beta chains sequenced from one sample in a study of metastatic and nonmetastatic thyroid tumors. Prior to thyroid surgery, none of the patients had received any treatment. TCRdb reprocessed the PCR reads using MiXCR. The repertoire holds tens of thousands of clones, with about 4% as singletons. The specimen was blood. All receptors derive from a female donor with papillary thyroid cancer or a benign thyroid nodule (not recorded which). Some clones in this sample may be carry-over from other donors' samples.

This clone was recorded many times. This sequence joins TRBV11-1 and TRBJ2-1; 8 bases are shared with TRBD2. Germline V gene lookup returns CDR1 SGHAT and CDR2 FQDESV (reference sequence). J gave up 8 bases and V 4 bases, and 13 bases lay outside the gene matches. The CDR3 runs 16 residues. CDR3 DNA: TGTGCCAGCAGCTCCGGGATCGGGAGGGCCTTTTATGAGCAGTTCTTC. It encodes CASSSGIGRAFYEQFF.

By its share, this clone is medium-sized. The J gene is TRBJ2-7, the V gene TRBV6-1; D is unclear. Germline V gives CDR1 MNHNS, CDR2 SASEGT. This CDR3 comprises 12 residues. V was shortened by 10 bases and J by 1 base, with 11 bases between the two germline ends. CDR3 sequence reads: CAITSPSYEQYF. The CDR3 nucleotides read TGTGCCATCACCTCCCCTTCCTACGAGCAGTACTTC.

This clone was seen a handful of times. The J gene is TRBJ2-5, the V gene TRBV7-9; D is unresolved. Trimming left V 5 bases short and J 4 bases short, with 11 bases between. CDR1 and CDR2 (germline): SEHNR, FQNEAQ (reference sequence). The CDR3 sequence is 13 residues long. DNA for the CDR3: TGTGCCAGCAGCCTCCAAAACGGAGAGACCCAGTACTTC. Translation: CASSLQNGETQYF.

This clone was observed a few times. V and J are TRBV28 and TRBJ2-1; the D is unclear. Germline V gene lookup returns CDR1 MDHEN and CDR2 SYDVKM. The CDR3 is 13 residues long. V lost 5 bases to trimming and J lost 6 bases, with 11 bases between them. The CDR3 region is CASSHPQSNEQFF. As DNA, the CDR3 is TGTGCCAGCAGTCACCCCCAAAGCAATGAGCAGTTCTTC.

By sample fraction, this clone is medium-sized. V and J are TRBV10-2 and TRBJ1-1; D unresolved. The CDR3 is made up of 14 amino acids. Germline CDR1 is WSHSY and CDR2 is SAAADI. With 6 bases removed from V and 0 bases from J, the gap between germline ends came to 11 bases. The CDR3 loop is CASSLDGMNTEAFF. The CDR3 nucleotides read TGCGCCAGCAGCCTTGACGGCATGAACACTGAAGCTTTCTTT.

This clone was seen more than once but under ten times. The chain uses TRBV6-1 and TRBJ2-2; TRBD2 agrees at 13 bases. Germline CDR1 and CDR2: MNHNS and SASEGT. This CDR3 is built from 16 residues. The junction had 8 bases not matched to a gene; V was cut back by 10 bases and J by 3 bases. CDR3 coding DNA: TGTGCCACCGGAGGACTAGCGGGAGAGGACACCGGGGAGCTGTTTTTT. This codes for CATGGLAGEDTGELFF.

Of note for this clone: Germline and junction disagree at one end, which may indicate a read error. The chain uses TRBV6-5 and TRBJ1-2, with D unresolved. CDR1 is MNHEY and CDR2 is SVGAGI in the germline V gene. The CDR3 covers 14 residues. In DNA, the CDR3 is TGTGCCAGCAATTACGTCGGAGGACTAGATGGATACACCTTC. It encodes CASNYVGGLDGYTF.

This clone has ten or more counts. CDR3 sequence: CATSRSRQRGETQYF. CDR3 bases: TGTGCCACCAGCAGATCCAGACAGAGAGGGGAGACCCAGTACTTC. The chain links TRBV15 to TRBJ2-5, with D perhaps given as TRBD1 or TRBD2 (5 bases each). There are 15 residues in the CDR3. Germline CDR1 LNHNV, CDR2 YYDKDF (reference sequence). V dropped 2 bases and J dropped 5 bases, with 15 bases sitting between them.

This clone was detected ten times or more. V is TRBV28 and J is TRBJ2-6; 7 bases map to TRBD1. Germline V gene sequence: CDR1 MDHEN, CDR2 SYDVKM. The trim removed 6 bases at V and 3 bases at J, leaving 5 bases unmatched. This CDR3 region has 15 residues. The CDR3 reads CASRSTGYGANVLTF. CDR3 nucleotide sequence: TGTGCCAGCAGATCGACAGGGTATGGGGCCAACGTCCTGACTTTC.